Below are 20 T cell receptor beta chains sequenced from a single sample in a study of blood T cell repertoires in COVID-19. Using immunoSEQ multiplex PCR, the repertoire was profiled, and TCRdb retains in-frame clones only, with some absent. The sample has around 370,000 clones; 90% are singletons. Sequenced: peripheral blood. The receptors come from a man younger than 30 with active or convalescent COVID-19.

The CDR3 protein is CASSAGQMNTEAFF. The CDR3 nucleotides read TGTGCCAGCAGTGCGGGACAAATGAACACTGAAGCTTTCTTT. The rearrangement uses TRBV25-1 and TRBJ1-1, with TRBD1 as a possible D gene (6 bases). Trimming shortened V by 4 bases and J by 0 bases, and 9 bases separated the two germline ends. Germline loops: CDR1 MGHDK, CDR2 SYGVNS. This CDR3 is 14 amino acids long.

This chain links TRBV27 with TRBJ1-2; TRBD1 might be the D (5 bases). V was cut by 3 bases and J by 3 bases, with 8 bases left in between. The germline CDR1 and CDR2 sequences are MNHEY and SMNVEV (reference sequence). The CDR3 loop spans 13 amino acids. The CDR3 protein is CASSLEGHYGYTF. CDR3 nucleotides: TGTGCCAGCAGTTTGGAGGGGCACTATGGCTACACCTTC.

V usage is TRBV27 and J usage is TRBJ1-1, with a weak D call TRBD1 (5 bases). Germline values: CDR1 MNHEY, CDR2 SMNVEV (reference sequence). The CDR3 is made up of 18 amino acids. Trimming stripped 5 bases from V and 0 bases from J, with 22 bases between. This chain's CDR3 is CASSQRVAPLDMNTEAFF. Written as DNA, the CDR3 is TGTGCCAGCAGTCAACGAGTGGCCCCACTGGACATGAACACTGAAGCTTTCTTT.

This sequence joins TRBV29-1 and TRBJ2-3; the D is unclear. CDR1 is SQVTM, CDR2 ANQGSEA, per germline. The CDR3 is made up of 12 amino acids. V lost 4 bases and J lost 1, with 6 bases in between. The CDR3 sequence is CSVVHGTDTQYF. The CDR3 DNA reads TGCAGCGTTGTTCATGGCACAGATACGCAGTATTTT.

The gene calls are TRBV9 and TRBJ2-5; TRBD1 matches at 8 bases. After removal of 4 bases from V and 5 bases from J, the junction contained 1 base not matched to a gene. Germline V gene lookup returns CDR1 SGDLS and CDR2 YYNGEE. This CDR3 contains 12 residues. CDR3 sequence reads: CASSSGGETQYF. CDR3 DNA: TGTGCCAGCAGCTCAGGGGGCGAGACCCAGTACTTC.

DNA for the CDR3: TGTGCCACCCGAACCCAGAGGAGCACAGATACGCAGTATTTT. Its translation: CATRTQRSTDTQYF. This sequence joins TRBV2 and TRBJ2-3; D unclear. The CDR3 totals 14 residues. The germline gives CDR1 SNHLY, CDR2 FYNNEI. V shed 10 bases and J shed 0 bases, with 14 bases lying between them.

This chain uses TRBV11-3 with TRBJ2-1, with TRBD2 as a possible D gene (5 bases). Trimming cost V 5 bases and J 2 bases, with 7 bases left between them. Per the germline V gene, CDR1 is SGHNT and CDR2 is YENEEA. This CDR3 has 13 amino acids. CDR3 amino acids: CASSAGTYNEQFF. CDR3 DNA sequence: TGTGCCAGCAGCGCCGGGACCTACAATGAGCAGTTCTTC.

The CDR3 reads CASRGTGGTGELFF. CDR3 DNA: TGTGCCAGTAGAGGGACAGGGGGCACCGGGGAGCTGTTTTTT. V is TRBV19 and J is TRBJ2-2, with TRBD1 matching 11 bases. Looked up from germline, CDR1 is LNHDA and CDR2 is SQIVND (reference sequence). The CDR3 has 14 residues. The V and J ends lost 6 bases and 4 bases, in that order; junction bases with no gene match: 1.

On this clone itself: The sample contains more than one DNA sequence encoding this CDR3. The gene calls are TRBV20-1 and TRBJ1-1, with D uncertain. CDR3 length: 10 residues. In germline, CDR1 is DFQATT, CDR2 SNEGSKA (reference sequence). V was trimmed by 5 bases and J by 1 base, leaving 2 bases between them. For the CDR3, the DNA is TGCAGTGCTCGGAACACTGAAGCTTTCTTT. It encodes CSARNTEAFF.

This chain joins TRBV28 and TRBJ1-1; no firm D call. V lost 8 bases to trimming and J lost 2 bases, with 21 bases between them. The germline V gene has CDR1 MDHEN and CDR2 SYDVKM. The length of the CDR3 is 16 residues. CDR3 sequence (DNA): TGTGCCAGCCGCCGGAGCGGGTTTTCACTAAACACTGAAGCTTTCTTT. It codes for CASRRSGFSLNTEAFF.

The DNA of the CDR3 is TGCGCCAGCAGCCAATGGCAGGGACAGACTCAGCCCCAGCATTTT. Protein: CASSQWQGQTQPQHF. The gene calls are TRBV4-1 and TRBJ1-5; 7 bases match TRBD1. V was pared by 2 bases and J by 6 bases, with 7 bases of the junction left unmatched. CDR1 and CDR2 (germline): MGHRA, YSYEKL. This CDR3 is 15 amino acids long.

The V gene is TRBV27, the J gene TRBJ1-2, with 8 bases fitting TRBD1. Looked up from germline, CDR1 is MNHEY and CDR2 is SMNVEV (reference sequence). The CDR3 is 14 amino acids. Unmatched junction bases numbered 5, after V lost 5 bases and J lost 3 bases. The CDR3 protein is CASSPSGGDYGYTF. In nucleotides, the CDR3 is TGTGCCAGCAGTCCATCAGGGGGCGACTATGGCTACACCTTC.

This rearrangement joins TRBV9 to TRBJ1-2, with 10 bases aligning to TRBD1. Per the germline V gene, CDR1 is SGDLS and CDR2 is YYNGEE. Trimming removed 3 bases from V and 6 bases from J; junction bases left unmatched: 8. CDR3 length equals 15 residues. The CDR3 region has the DNA TGTGCCAGCAGCGCCGGACCGGGACAGGGGAATGGCTACACCTTC. Protein product: CASSAGPGQGNGYTF.

Concerning this clone: Mismatch with germline at one junction end may stem from a read error. The genes are TRBV7-7 and TRBJ1-5, with D unresolved. This CDR3 comprises 13 residues. Germline lookup yields CDR1 SSHAT and CDR2 FNYEAQ (reference sequence). The CDR3 region has the DNA TGTGCTAGCAGCCCGGGTTCGGATCAGCCCCAGCATTTT. Protein product: CASSPGSDQPQHF.

The J gene is TRBJ2-7, the V gene TRBV27; D unclear. The length of the CDR3 is 13 residues. Germline V gene lookup returns CDR1 MNHEY and CDR2 SMNVEV (reference sequence). V was cut by 6 bases and J by 1 base, with 10 bases left in between. CDR3 DNA: TGTGCCAGCAGCCCCCTTCCGTCCTACGAGCAGTACTTC. Translated: CASSPLPSYEQYF.

The chain combines TRBV29-1 with TRBJ1-2; TRBD1 is a possible D gene (5 bases). The germline V gene encodes CDR1 SQVTM and CDR2 ANQGSEA. The length of the CDR3 is 12 residues. Trimming removed 6 bases from V and 4 bases from J, with 12 bases in between. The CDR3 loop reads CSVATGSYGYTF. CDR3 coding DNA: TGCAGCGTGGCCACAGGAAGCTATGGCTACACCTTC.

This clone has just a few counts. V usage is TRBV27 and J usage is TRBJ2-5, with D possibly TRBD1 on 7 matching bases. This CDR3 region has 13 residues. Deletions cut 6 bases from V and 5 bases from J, with 13 bases between. The germline CDR1 and CDR2 sequences are MNHEY and SMNVEV (reference sequence). CDR3 coding DNA: TGTGCCAGCAGATCACAGGGGAGGGAGACCCAGTACTTC. Its protein is CASRSQGRETQYF.

The rearrangement joins TRBV19 to TRBJ1-1; the match to TRBD1 covers 9 bases. V was pared by 6 bases and J by 1 base, with 6 bases of the junction left unmatched. Germline V gives CDR1 LNHDA, CDR2 SQIVND (reference sequence). This CDR3 is 15 amino acids long. The CDR3 region is CASRTRQGENTEAFF. In DNA form, the CDR3 reads TGTGCCAGTAGGACCCGACAGGGGGAGAACACTGAAGCTTTCTTT. Together with reference TRBV19 and TRBJ1-1, the CDR3 gives the full variable domain: DGGITQSPKYLFRKEGQNVTLSCEQNLNHDAMYWYRQDPGQGLRLIYYSQIVNDFQKGDIAEGYSVSREKKESFPLTVTSAQKNPTAFYLCASRTRQGENTEAFFGQGTRLTVV.

The chain links TRBV7-8 to TRBJ1-2; a possible D gene is TRBD1 (6 bases). V was cut by 3 bases and J by 2 bases, with 10 bases left in between. Germline V gene lookup returns CDR1 SGHVS and CDR2 FQNEAQ. The CDR3 contains 14 residues. The DNA of the CDR3 is TGTGCCAGCAGCTTGTTACAGGGAAACTATGGCTACACCTTC. It codes for CASSLLQGNYGYTF.

This chain uses TRBV24-1 with TRBJ1-2, with TRBD1 identical over 7 bases. This CDR3 is built from 13 residues. CDR1 is KGHDR, CDR2 SFDVKD, per germline. V shed 5 bases, J shed 8 bases, and the junction held 7 bases outside the gene matches. CDR3 coding DNA: TGTGCCACCAGTGTCGAGACAGGGAACGGCTACACCTTC. This encodes CATSVETGNGYTF.